Sequencing of this T cell receptor beta chain was carried out in a study of identifying expanded T cells in peripheral blood. Study-level results: Across healthy donors, higher total template counts meant significantly greater roughly two-week count variance.

The table came from immunoSEQ multiplex PCR; TCRdb's copy has only in-frame clones and leaves some out. The sample lists tens of thousands of clones; roughly 90% were seen once. This clone has more than one count but fewer than ten. Its matching antigen is unknown. The sample consisted of blood. The clonotype was recovered from a person between 18 and 70 years old in good health.

CDR3 sequence (DNA): TGTGCCAGCAGTACCGGACTAGCGGGAGTAGAGACCCAGTACTTC. This gives the protein CASSTGLAGVETQYF. The V and J genes are TRBV28 and TRBJ2-5; 13 nucleotides match TRBD2. Germline values: CDR1 MDHEN, CDR2 SYDVKM. J gave up 4 bases and V 5 bases, and 4 bases lay outside the gene matches. The CDR3 sequence is 15 residues long.